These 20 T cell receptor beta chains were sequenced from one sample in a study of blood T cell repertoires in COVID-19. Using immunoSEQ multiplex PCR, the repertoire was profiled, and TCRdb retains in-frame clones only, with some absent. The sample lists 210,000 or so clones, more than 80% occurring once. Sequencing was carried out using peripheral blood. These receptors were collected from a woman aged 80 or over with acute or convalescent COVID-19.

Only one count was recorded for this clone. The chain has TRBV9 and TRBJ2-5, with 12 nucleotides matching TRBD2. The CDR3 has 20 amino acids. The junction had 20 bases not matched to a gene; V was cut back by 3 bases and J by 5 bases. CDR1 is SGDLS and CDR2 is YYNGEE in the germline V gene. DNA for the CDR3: TGTGCCAGCAGCGCCTCACGGGGGCTAGCGGGAGGGCCACGGTTCGAGACCCAGTACTTC. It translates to CASSASRGLAGGPRFETQYF.

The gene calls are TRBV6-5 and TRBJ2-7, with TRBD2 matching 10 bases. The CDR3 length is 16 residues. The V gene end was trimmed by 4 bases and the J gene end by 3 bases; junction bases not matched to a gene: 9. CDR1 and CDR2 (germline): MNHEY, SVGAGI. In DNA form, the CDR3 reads TGTGCCAGCAGTTCCTTCTATAGCGGGGGGTACTACGAGCAGTACTTC. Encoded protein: CASSSFYSGGYYEQYF.

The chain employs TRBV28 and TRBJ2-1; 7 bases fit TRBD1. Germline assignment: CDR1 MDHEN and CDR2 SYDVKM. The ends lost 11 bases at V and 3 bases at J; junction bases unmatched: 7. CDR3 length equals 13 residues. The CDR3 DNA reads TGTGCCGTCAGGGGGTCGGGCTACAATGAGCAGTTCTTC. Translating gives CAVRGSGYNEQFF. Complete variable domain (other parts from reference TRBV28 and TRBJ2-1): DVKVTQSSRYLVKRTGEKVFLECVQDMDHENMFWYRQDPGLGLRLIYFSYDVKMKEKGDIPEGYSVSREKKERFSLILESASTNQTSMYLCAVRGSGYNEQFFGPGTRLTVL.

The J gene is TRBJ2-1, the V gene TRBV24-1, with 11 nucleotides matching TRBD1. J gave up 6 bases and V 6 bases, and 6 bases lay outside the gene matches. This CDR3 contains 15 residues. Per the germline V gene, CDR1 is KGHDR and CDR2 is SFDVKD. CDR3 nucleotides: TGTGCCACCAGTTCTAGGACAGGGGGCTTCAATGAGCAGTTCTTC. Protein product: CATSSRTGGFNEQFF.

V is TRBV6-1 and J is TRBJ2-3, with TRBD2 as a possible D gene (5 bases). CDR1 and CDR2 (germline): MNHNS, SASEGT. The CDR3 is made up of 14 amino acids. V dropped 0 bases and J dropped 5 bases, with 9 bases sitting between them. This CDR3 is CASSEALRGDTQYF. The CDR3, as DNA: TGTGCCAGCAGTGAAGCGCTTCGGGGAGATACGCAGTATTTT.

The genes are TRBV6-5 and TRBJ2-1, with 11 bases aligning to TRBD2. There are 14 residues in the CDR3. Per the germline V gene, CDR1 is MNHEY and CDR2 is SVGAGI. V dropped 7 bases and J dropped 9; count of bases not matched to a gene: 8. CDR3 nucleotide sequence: TGTGCCAGCACCTTAGCGGGGGGGTATGGTGAGCAGTTCTTC. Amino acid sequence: CASTLAGGYGEQFF.

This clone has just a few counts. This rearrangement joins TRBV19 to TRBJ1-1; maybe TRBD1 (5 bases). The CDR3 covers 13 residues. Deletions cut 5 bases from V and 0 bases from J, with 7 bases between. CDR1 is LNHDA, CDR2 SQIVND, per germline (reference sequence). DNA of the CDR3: TGTGCCAGTAGTGGGACTGTGAACACTGAAGCTTTCTTT. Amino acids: CASSGTVNTEAFF.

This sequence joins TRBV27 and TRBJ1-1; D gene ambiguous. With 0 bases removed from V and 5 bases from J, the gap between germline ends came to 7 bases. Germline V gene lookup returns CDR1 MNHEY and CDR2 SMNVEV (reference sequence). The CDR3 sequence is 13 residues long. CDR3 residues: CASSLSARTEAFF. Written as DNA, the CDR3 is TGTGCCAGCAGTTTATCAGCTAGGACTGAAGCTTTCTTT.

CDR3 nucleotide sequence: TGTGCCAGCAGCTACGGACTAGCGGGGGGCCAAGAGACCCAGTACTTC. It translates to CASSYGLAGGQETQYF. The chain has TRBV7-9 and TRBJ2-5; 14 nucleotides line up with TRBD2. V gave up 4 bases and J gave up 1 base; unmatched junction bases: 2. The CDR3 totals 16 residues. CDR1 and CDR2 (germline): SEHNR, FQNEAQ (reference sequence).

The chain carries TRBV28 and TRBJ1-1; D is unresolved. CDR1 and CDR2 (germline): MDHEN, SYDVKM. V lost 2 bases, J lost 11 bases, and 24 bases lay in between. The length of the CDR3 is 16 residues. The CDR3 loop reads CASSLVTLNTGKGAFF. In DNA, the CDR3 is TGTGCCAGCAGTTTAGTCACTCTGAACACGGGGAAAGGGGCTTTCTTT.

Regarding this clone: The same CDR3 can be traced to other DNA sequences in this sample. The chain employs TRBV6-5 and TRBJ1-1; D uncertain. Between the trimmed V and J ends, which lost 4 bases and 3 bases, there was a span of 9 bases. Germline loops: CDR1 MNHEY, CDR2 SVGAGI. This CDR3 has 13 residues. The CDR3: CASSSPRDTEAFF. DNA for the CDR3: TGTGCCAGCAGTTCCCCGAGGGACACTGAAGCTTTCTTT.

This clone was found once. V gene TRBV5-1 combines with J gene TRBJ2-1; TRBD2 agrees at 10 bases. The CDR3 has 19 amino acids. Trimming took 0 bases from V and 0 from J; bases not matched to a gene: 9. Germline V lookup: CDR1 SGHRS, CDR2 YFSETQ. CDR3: CASSLVPSSGGPSYNEQFF. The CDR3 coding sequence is TGCGCCAGCAGCTTGGTCCCGTCTAGCGGGGGACCCTCCTACAATGAGCAGTTCTTC. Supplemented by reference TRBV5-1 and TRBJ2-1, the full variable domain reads KAGVTQTPRYLIKTRGQQVTLSCSPISGHRSVSWYQQTPGQGLQFLFEYFSETQRNKGNFPGRFSGRQFSNSRSEMNVSTLELGDSALYLCASSLVPSSGGPSYNEQFFGPGTRLTVL.

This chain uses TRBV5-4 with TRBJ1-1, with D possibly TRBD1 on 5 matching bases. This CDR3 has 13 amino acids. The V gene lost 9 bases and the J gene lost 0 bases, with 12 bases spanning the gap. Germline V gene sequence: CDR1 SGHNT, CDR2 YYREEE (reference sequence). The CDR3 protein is CATGRGMNTEAFF. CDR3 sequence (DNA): TGTGCCACAGGAAGGGGCATGAACACTGAAGCTTTCTTT.

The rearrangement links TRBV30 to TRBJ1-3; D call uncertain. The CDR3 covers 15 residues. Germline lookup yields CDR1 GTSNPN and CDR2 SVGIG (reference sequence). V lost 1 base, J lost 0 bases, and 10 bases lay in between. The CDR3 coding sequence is TGTGCCTGGAGTGCCGACACACGCTCTGGAAACACCATATATTTT. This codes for CAWSADTRSGNTIYF.

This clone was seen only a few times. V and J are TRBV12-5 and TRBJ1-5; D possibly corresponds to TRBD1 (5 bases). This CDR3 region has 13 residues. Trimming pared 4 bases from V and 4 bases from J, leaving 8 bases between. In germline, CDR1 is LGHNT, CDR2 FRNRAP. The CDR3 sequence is CASGSSGNQPQHF. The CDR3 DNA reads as TGTGCTAGTGGTTCCTCAGGGAATCAGCCCCAGCATTTT. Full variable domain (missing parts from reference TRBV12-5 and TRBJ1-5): DARVTQTPRHKVTEMGQEVTMRCQPILGHNTVFWYRQTMMQGLELLAYFRNRAPLDDSGMPKDRFSAEMPDATLATLKIQPSEPRDSAVYFCASGSSGNQPQHFGDGTRLSIL.

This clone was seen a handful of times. The CDR3 sequence is CASSELALTGEQYF. The CDR3 DNA reads as TGTGCCAGCAGCGAGTTGGCCCTAACGGGAGAGCAGTACTTC. This chain links TRBV9 with TRBJ2-7; D is perhaps TRBD2 (5 bases). With 3 bases removed from V and 7 bases from J, the gap between germline ends came to 17 bases. CDR1 is SGDLS, CDR2 YYNGEE, per germline. The CDR3 contains 14 residues.

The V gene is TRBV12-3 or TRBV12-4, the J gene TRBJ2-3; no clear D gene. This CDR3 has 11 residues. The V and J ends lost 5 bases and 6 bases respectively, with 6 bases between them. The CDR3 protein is CASSEADTQYF. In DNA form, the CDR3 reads TGTGCCAGCAGTGAGGCCGATACGCAGTATTTT.

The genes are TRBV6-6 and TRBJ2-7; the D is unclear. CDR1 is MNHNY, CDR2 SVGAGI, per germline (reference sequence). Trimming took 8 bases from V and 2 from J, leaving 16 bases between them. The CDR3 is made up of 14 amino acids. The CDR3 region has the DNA TGTGCCAGCGGAAAGGAGTCAGCGCCCTACGAGCAGTACTTC. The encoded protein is CASGKESAPYEQYF.

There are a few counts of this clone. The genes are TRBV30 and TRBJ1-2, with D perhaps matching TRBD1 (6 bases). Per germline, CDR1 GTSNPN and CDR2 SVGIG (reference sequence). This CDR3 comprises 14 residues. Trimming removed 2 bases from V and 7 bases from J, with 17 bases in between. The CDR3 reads CAWSLNRALGGYTF. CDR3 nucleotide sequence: TGTGCCTGGAGTTTAAACAGGGCCTTAGGTGGCTACACCTTC.

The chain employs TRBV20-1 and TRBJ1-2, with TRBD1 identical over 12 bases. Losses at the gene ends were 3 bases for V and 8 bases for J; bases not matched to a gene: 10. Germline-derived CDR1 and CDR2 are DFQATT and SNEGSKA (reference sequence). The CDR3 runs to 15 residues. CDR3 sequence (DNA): TGCAGTGCTAGTTTAGCGGGACAGGGGGCGAAGGGCTACACCTTC. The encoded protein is CSASLAGQGAKGYTF.